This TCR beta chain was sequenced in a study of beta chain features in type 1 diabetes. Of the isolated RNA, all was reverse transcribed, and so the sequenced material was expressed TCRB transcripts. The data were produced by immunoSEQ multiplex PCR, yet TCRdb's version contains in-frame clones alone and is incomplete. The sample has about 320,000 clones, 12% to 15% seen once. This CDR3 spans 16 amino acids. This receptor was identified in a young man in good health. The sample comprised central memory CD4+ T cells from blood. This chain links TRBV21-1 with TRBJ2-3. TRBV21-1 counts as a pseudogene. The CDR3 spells CASSKWQAVSADTQYF. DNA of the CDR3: TGTGCCAGCAGCAAATGGCAGGCAGTAAGCGCAGATACGCAGTATTTT.